This T cell receptor beta chain was captured by sequencing in a study of OX40 agonist ivuxolimab in advanced cancers. Only in-frame clones appear in the TCRdb table, and some are missing; sequencing was by immunoSEQ multiplex PCR. The sample shows roughly 60,000 clones, about 85% of them seen only once. In its sample, this clone was seen once. What it recognizes is unknown. With 1 base clipped from V and 8 bases from J, the junction kept 7 bases outside the gene matches. The CDR3 contains 15 residues. The germline CDR1 and CDR2 sequences are SGHRS and YFSETQ. Whole-study results and caveats: On average, CD8+ T cells showed a greater number of expanded clones than CD4+. Some patients without response likewise showed low normalized clonal expansion.

The receptor's source is an adult with an advanced solid tumor such as melanoma, head and neck, liver or kidney cancer. The chain couples TRBV5-1 to TRBJ2-2; 8 bases align to TRBD1. This material consisted of CD4+ or CD8+ T cells sorted from blood, taken in a trial of the OX40 agonist ivuxolimab. CDR3 DNA sequence: TGCGCCAGCAGCTTGATACAGGGGGTAACGGGGGAGCTGTTTTTT. Its translation: CASSLIQGVTGELFF.